The sample holds many counts of the clone carrying this T cell receptor beta chain. No antigen is known for it. This specimen belongs to a study of human T cells and chemical hapten exposure. The wider study: DPC at 0.01% went onto the upper back in patch tests, read at 6 days. A mostly female patient group had alopecia areata, totalis or universalis.

The germline V and J ends were trimmed by 7 bases and 4 bases, with 13 bases remaining between them. In germline, CDR1 is MNHNY, CDR2 SVGAGI (reference sequence). The CDR3 contains 13 residues. As the library was built, unique molecular identifiers were attached to individual cDNA molecules. MiXCR, applied by TCRdb to the RACE reads, yields one record per CDR3 protein. The sample records about 380,000 distinct CDR3 sequences, roughly 4.8% being singletons. As for time point: patch test 1, 2 weeks after DPC sensitization. This sample's treatment: therapeutic diphenylcyclopropenone sensitization with weekly scalp DPC. Overall study results and limits: Expanded TCRs produced significantly more large CDR3 similarity clusters than controls did.

The clonotype originates from a woman aged 50 to 65 with alopecia areata. Some clones in this sample may be carry-over from other donors' samples. This material consisted of whole blood, taken in connection with sensitization to the hapten diphenylcyclopropenone (DPC). The J gene is TRBJ1-1, the V gene TRBV6-6, with TRBD1 as a possible D gene (6 bases). The CDR3 loop is CASILQGSTEAFF. CDR3 nucleotide sequence: TGTGCCAGCATTCTACAGGGTAGCACTGAAGCTTTCTTT.